The next 27 T cell receptor beta chains were all read from a single sample in a study of control samples from healthy donors and cancer patients. The method was immunoSEQ multiplex PCR; TCRdb's version includes in-frame clones alone and lacks a portion of them. The sample lists under 100,000 clones; about 87% were seen once. Sequenced material: blood. The receptors shown here come from a woman aged 70-85 years in good health.

The J gene is TRBJ1-5, the V gene TRBV2, with D unresolved. The CDR3 sequence is 12 residues long. Germline CDR1 reads SNHLY; CDR2 reads FYNNEI. V dropped 3 bases and J dropped 4 bases, with 4 bases sitting between them. Here the CDR3 DNA reads TGTGCCAGCAGTGATGATAATCAGCCCCAGCATTTT. Amino acid sequence: CASSDDNQPQHF. The full variable domain, its missing parts supplied by reference TRBV2 and TRBJ1-5, is EPEVTQTPSHQVTQMGQEVILRCVPISNHLYFYWYRQILGQKVEFLVSFYNNEISEKSEIFDDQFSVERPDGSNFTLKIRSTKLEDSAMYFCASSDDNQPQHFGDGTRLSIL.

V usage is TRBV2 and J usage is TRBJ1-5, with no clear D. The CDR3 loop spans 12 amino acids. Trimming stripped 4 bases from V and 7 bases from J, with 8 bases between. Germline V gene lookup returns CDR1 SNHLY and CDR2 FYNNEI. This chain's CDR3 is CASSVMSQPQHF. CDR3 DNA sequence: TGTGCCAGCAGTGTGATGAGCCAGCCCCAGCATTTT.

The V gene is TRBV20-1, the J gene TRBJ2-3; maybe TRBD2 (5 bases). The CDR3 has 13 amino acids. Germline V lookup: CDR1 DFQATT, CDR2 SNEGSKA (reference sequence). Trimming took 3 bases from V and 5 from J, leaving 12 bases between them. The CDR3 region is CSASKEAGDTQYF. The DNA for the CDR3 is TGCAGTGCTAGTAAGGAGGCGGGAGATACGCAGTATTTT.

V usage is TRBV27 and J usage is TRBJ1-1; D is perhaps TRBD1 (5 bases). CDR3 size: 14 residues. Germline V gives CDR1 MNHEY, CDR2 SMNVEV (reference sequence). V gave up 6 bases and J gave up 1 base, with 12 bases separating them. This CDR3 is CASRGVGTNTEAFF. Here the CDR3 DNA reads TGTGCCAGCAGGGGGGTAGGGACGAACACTGAAGCTTTCTTT.

J is TRBJ2-1 and V is TRBV28; D unclear. The CDR3 extends over 13 amino acids. CDR1 is MDHEN and CDR2 is SYDVKM in the germline V gene. V lost 2 bases and J lost 5, with 7 bases in between. The CDR3 region has the DNA TGTGCCAGCAGTTTACTGAGTAACAATGAGCAGTTCTTC. Residues: CASSLLSNNEQFF.

This clone turned up a few times. The chain uses TRBV30 and TRBJ1-6; possibly TRBD1 for D (6 bases). Per the germline V gene, CDR1 is GTSNPN and CDR2 is SVGIG (reference sequence). This CDR3 is 16 amino acids long. V dropped 4 bases and J dropped 0 bases, with 13 bases sitting between them. CDR3 sequence reads: CAWIPGASSYNSPLHF. DNA of the CDR3: TGTGCCTGGATTCCAGGGGCCAGCTCCTATAATTCACCCCTCCACTTT.

The gene calls are TRBV7-2 and TRBJ2-5; 7 bases align to TRBD1. The CDR3 extends over 13 amino acids. Per germline, CDR1 SGHTA and CDR2 FQGNSA. J was trimmed by 2 bases and V by 3 bases; bases with no gene match: 0. CDR3 DNA sequence: TGTGCCAGCAGCTTGGGACAGCAAGAGACCCAGTACTTC. Protein product: CASSLGQQETQYF.

CDR3: CASSVHGGQPDEQFF. The CDR3 coding sequence is TGTGCCAGCAGCGTCCACGGGGGCCAGCCAGATGAGCAGTTCTTC. The chain has TRBV9 and TRBJ2-1; the D call may be TRBD1 or TRBD2 (6 bases each). The CDR3 sequence is 15 residues long. In germline, CDR1 is SGDLS, CDR2 YYNGEE. V gave up 2 bases and J gave up 8 bases, with 17 bases separating them. Drawing the rest from reference TRBV9 and TRBJ2-1, the complete variable domain is DSGVTQTPKHLITATGQRVTLRCSPRSGDLSVYWYQQSLDQGLQFLIQYYNGEERAKGNILERFSAQQFPDLHSELNLSSLELGDSALYFCASSVHGGQPDEQFFGPGTRLTVL.

The CDR3 sequence is CASSPESFSGGYTF. The CDR3 nucleotides read TGCGCCAGCAGCCCTGAGTCTTTCTCGGGCGGCTACACCTTC. This chain connects TRBV5-1 to TRBJ1-2; the D is unclear. V dropped 4 bases and J dropped 8 bases, with 18 bases sitting between them. This CDR3 is built from 14 residues. Germline-derived CDR1 and CDR2 are SGHRS and YFSETQ.

This clone was recorded once. The chain has TRBV6-5 and TRBJ1-1; no firm D call. Germline CDR1 is MNHEY and CDR2 is SVGAGI. CDR3 length: 11 amino acids. Trimming left V 8 bases short and J 3 bases short, with 7 bases between. CDR3 nucleotide sequence: TGTGCCAGCCAGGTTTACACTGAAGCTTTCTTT. It encodes CASQVYTEAFF.

The chain recombines TRBV7-9 with TRBJ1-2, with 9 bases matching TRBD1. Trimming cost V 5 bases and J 3 bases; bases outside gene matches: 7. Germline loops: CDR1 SEHNR, CDR2 FQNEAQ (reference sequence). The CDR3 is 15 residues long. The CDR3 coding sequence is TGTGCCAGCAGCACTCGGACAGGGGAGGACTATGGCTACACCTTC. Its translation is CASSTRTGEDYGYTF. Drawing the rest from reference TRBV7-9 and TRBJ1-2, the complete variable domain is DTGVSQNPRHKITKRGQNVTFRCDPISEHNRLYWYRQTLGQGPEFLTYFQNEAQLEKSRLLSDRFSAERPKGSFSTLEIQRTEQGDSAMYLCASSTRTGEDYGYTFGSGTRLTVV.

V is TRBV30 and J is TRBJ1-5; no clear D. The V end was cut by 0 bases, the J end by 6 bases, with 12 bases between. Germline CDR1 and CDR2: GTSNPN and SVGIG (reference sequence). The CDR3 sequence is 14 residues long. CDR3 DNA sequence: TGTGCCTGGAGTGTAGGTATGGGCCCTCAGCCCCAGCATTTT. Translated, it gives CAWSVGMGPQPQHF.

The chain joins TRBV7-8 to TRBJ2-1; 14 bases are a match to TRBD2. After removal of 5 bases from V and 3 bases from J, the junction contained 6 bases not matched to a gene. The CDR3 extends over 17 amino acids. The germline CDR1 and CDR2 sequences are SGHVS and FQNEAQ. The chain's CDR3 is CASSEGTSGRIYNEQFF. CDR3 DNA: TGTGCCAGCAGCGAGGGGACTAGCGGGAGAATCTACAATGAGCAGTTCTTC.

The rearrangement joins TRBV5-1 to TRBJ1-1, with a possible D match to TRBD1 (5 bases). In germline, CDR1 is SGHRS, CDR2 YFSETQ. With 2 bases removed from V and 7 bases from J, the gap between germline ends came to 9 bases. The CDR3 spans 12 residues. The CDR3 nucleotides read TGCGCCAGCAGCTTCCCAGGGAATGAAGCTTTCTTT. Translated, it gives CASSFPGNEAFF.

The chain carries TRBV19 and TRBJ1-2; D gene unclear. Trimming took 7 bases from V and 5 from J, leaving 23 bases between them. Germline V gene lookup returns CDR1 LNHDA and CDR2 SQIVND (reference sequence). The CDR3 is made up of 16 amino acids. CDR3 bases: TGTGCCAGTACCTACAGTCTCGGCAGGAGGAGTTATGGCTACACCTTC. Protein: CASTYSLGRRSYGYTF.

The chain uses TRBV5-1 and TRBJ1-4; no clear D gene. The CDR3 contains 14 residues. Germline CDR1 SGHRS, CDR2 YFSETQ. V lost 4 bases and J lost 8, with 15 bases in between. The CDR3: CASSPDFGTEKLFF. Here the CDR3 DNA reads TGCGCCAGCAGCCCGGACTTCGGTACCGAAAAACTGTTTTTT.

The genes are TRBV5-1 and TRBJ2-5, with 13 bases matching TRBD2. The CDR3 is made up of 16 amino acids. CDR1 SGHRS and CDR2 YFSETQ come from the germline V gene. J was trimmed by 2 bases and V by 4 bases; bases with no gene match: 5. CDR3 in DNA: TGCGCCAGCAGCACGGGACTAGCGGGGAGTCAAGAGACCCAGTACTTC. This codes for CASSTGLAGSQETQYF.

The J gene is TRBJ2-1, the V gene TRBV12-3 or TRBV12-4; D call uncertain. V was cut by 5 bases and J by 5 bases, with 4 bases left in between. The CDR3 sequence is 11 residues long. The CDR3 loop reads CASSPHNEQFF. The CDR3 nucleotides are TGTGCCAGCAGTCCTCACAATGAGCAGTTCTTC.

The rearrangement joins TRBV7-2 to TRBJ2-2; no firm D call. The V and J ends lost 1 base and 6 bases respectively, with 12 bases between them. CDR3 size: 15 residues. Germline lookup yields CDR1 SGHTA and CDR2 FQGNSA. Here the CDR3 reads CASSLVGKPSGELFF. The DNA of the CDR3 is TGTGCCAGCAGCTTAGTGGGAAAACCATCCGGGGAGCTGTTTTTT.

The CDR3 DNA sequence: TGTGCCAGCAGTCTTCTTGGGACTAGAAATGAGCAGTTCTTC. The encoded protein is CASSLLGTRNEQFF. The chain has TRBV5-6 and TRBJ2-1, with TRBD2 matching over 8 bases. Germline trimming cut 5 bases from V and 7 bases from J; bases unmatched to any gene: 8. Germline V gives CDR1 SGHDT, CDR2 YYEEEE. The CDR3 loop spans 14 amino acids. Full variable domain (remainder filled in from reference TRBV5-6 and TRBJ2-1): DAGVTQSPTHLIKTRGQQVTLRCSPKSGHDTVSWYQQALGQGPQFIFQYYEEEERQRGNFPDRFSGHQFPNYSSELNVNALLLGDSALYLCASSLLGTRNEQFFGPGTRLTVL.

As for this clone: One end of the junction fails to match germline, which may point to a read error. J is TRBJ1-1 and V is TRBV6-5, with D maybe TRBD1 (5 bases). This CDR3 is built from 13 residues. Germline CDR1 and CDR2: MNHEY and SVGAGI. The CDR3 DNA reads as TGTGCCGGCAGCTCCCTCAGGGTGACTGAAGCTTTCTTT. Protein sequence: CAGSSLRVTEAFF.

The chain has TRBV15 and TRBJ2-1; no clear D gene. V was pared by 1 base and J by 3 bases, with 10 bases between. The CDR3 loop spans 15 amino acids. Germline values: CDR1 LNHNV, CDR2 YYDKDF (reference sequence). CDR3 residues: CATSRGKPYYNEQFF. CDR3 DNA sequence: TGTGCCACCAGCAGAGGGAAACCCTACTACAATGAGCAGTTCTTC.

This chain joins TRBV7-3 and TRBJ2-3; maybe TRBD2 (6 bases). The germline gives CDR1 SGHTA, CDR2 FQGTGA. This CDR3 spans 14 amino acids. V was pared by 4 bases and J by 2 bases, with 10 bases between. CDR3 amino acids: CASSSRGSTDTQYF. The CDR3 coding sequence is TGTGCCAGCAGCTCCCGGGGGTCCACAGATACGCAGTATTTT. Drawing the rest from reference TRBV7-3 and TRBJ2-3, the complete variable domain is GAGVSQTPSNKVTEKGKYVELRCDPISGHTALYWYRQSLGQGPEFLIYFQGTGAADDSGLPNDRFFAVRPEGSVSTLKIQRTERGDSAVYLCASSSRGSTDTQYFGPGTRLTVL.

This chain joins TRBV7-8 and TRBJ2-1, with TRBD1 as a possible D gene (6 bases). The CDR3 consists of 16 residues. Between the trimmed V and J ends, which lost 6 bases and 9 bases, there was a span of 24 bases. The germline CDR1 and CDR2 sequences are SGHVS and FQNEAQ. CDR3 sequence reads: CASRQNTGQLYIEQFF. In nucleotides, the CDR3 is TGTGCCAGCAGACAAAACACAGGGCAGTTGTATATTGAGCAGTTCTTC.

The chain links TRBV30 to TRBJ1-1; TRBD1 aligns across 10 bases. V shed 3 bases, J shed 6 bases, and the junction held 16 bases outside the gene matches. CDR1 is GTSNPN, CDR2 SVGIG, per germline (reference sequence). This CDR3 has 17 residues. CDR3 bases: TGTGCCTGGAGAGGACCCGGGACAGGGGCCCCGAGGGCTGAAGCTTTCTTT. This gives the protein CAWRGPGTGAPRAEAFF.

This sequence joins TRBV3-1 (or the pseudogene TRBV3-2) and TRBJ1-1; D call uncertain. CDR3 size: 14 residues. From germline, CDR1 is LGHDT and CDR2 YNNKEL (reference sequence). The V gene lost 4 bases and the J gene lost 2 bases, with 11 bases spanning the gap. CDR3: CASSPMGANTEAFF. DNA for the CDR3: TGTGCCAGCAGCCCCATGGGAGCAAACACTGAAGCTTTCTTT.

The rearrangement uses TRBV7-8 and TRBJ1-1; D unclear. Trimming pared 7 bases from V and 1 base from J, leaving 10 bases between. In germline, CDR1 is SGHVS, CDR2 FQNEAQ. The CDR3 runs 13 residues. The CDR3 spells CASTLAGNTEAFF. The CDR3 DNA is TGTGCCAGCACCCTAGCCGGGAACACTGAAGCTTTCTTT. The full variable domain, rest sourced from reference TRBV7-8 and TRBJ1-1, is GAGVSQSPRYKVAKRGQDVALRCDPISGHVSLFWYQQALGQGPEFLTYFQNEAQLDKSGLPSDRFFAERPEGSVSTLKIQRTQQEDSAVYLCASTLAGNTEAFFGQGTRLTVV.